This TCR beta chain was found in a study of T cell responses to AZD1222 COVID-19 vaccine. The CDR3 is made up of 12 amino acids. Trimming removed 5 bases from V and 5 bases from J, with 7 bases in between. The germline gives CDR1 MNHEY, CDR2 SVGEGT. The repertoire was sequenced with immunoSEQ multiplex PCR; TCRdb's copy has only in-frame clones and lacks some. The sample gives about 150,000 clones, around 89% of which show up once; 3% to 3.5% is in the top ten. The sequencing used peripheral blood, collected on day 0 of AZD1222 vaccination. The genes are TRBV6-2 or TRBV6-3 and TRBJ1-5, with D unresolved. The clonotype originates from an adult in good health. The DNA for the CDR3 is TGTGCCAGCAGTGACCCCGATCAGCCCCAGCATTTT. Translated: CASSDPDQPQHF.